Reported below is one TCR beta chain. The sample belongs to a study of blood T cell repertoires in COVID-19. Study overall: Material from acute and convalescent COVID-19 was sourced from the United States, Italy and Spain. Nucleic acid was either cDNA or gDNA, and it came from T cells, B-cell-depleted T cells, or PBMCs.

The CDR3 contains 13 residues. Germline V gene lookup returns CDR1 LNHDA and CDR2 SQIVND (reference sequence). V was trimmed by 5 bases and J by 6 bases, leaving 11 bases between them. Methods used by the authors: Nucleated cell number was recorded as an estimate derived from reference gene primer amplification. Sequencing used immunoSEQ multiplex PCR; TCRdb keeps in-frame clones, though not all of them. The V and J calls and clone size come from that table; D and trimming were worked out from the DNA. The sample has 100,000 to 130,000 clones, more than 70% seen once. The sample comprised peripheral blood. The chain uses TRBV19 and TRBJ2-1; no reliable D call. This sequence was found in a man in his sixties or seventies with acute or convalescent COVID-19. CDR3: CASSPHSGNEQFF. The CDR3 region has the DNA TGTGCCAGTAGTCCTCACTCCGGCAATGAGCAGTTCTTC.